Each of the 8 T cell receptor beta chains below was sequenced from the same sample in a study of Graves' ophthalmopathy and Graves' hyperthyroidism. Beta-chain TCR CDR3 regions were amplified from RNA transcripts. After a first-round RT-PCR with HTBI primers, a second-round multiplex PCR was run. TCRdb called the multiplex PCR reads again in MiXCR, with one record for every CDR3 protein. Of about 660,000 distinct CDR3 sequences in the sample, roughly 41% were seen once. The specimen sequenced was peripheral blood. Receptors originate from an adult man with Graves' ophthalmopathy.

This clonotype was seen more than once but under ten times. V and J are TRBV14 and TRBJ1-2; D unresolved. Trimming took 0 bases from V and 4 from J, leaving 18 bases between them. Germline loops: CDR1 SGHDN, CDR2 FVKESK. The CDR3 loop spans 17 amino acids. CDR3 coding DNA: TGTGCCAGCAGCCAAGAATTCGAGCCCTCCCTCAGCTATGGCTACACCTTC. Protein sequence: CASSQEFEPSLSYGYTF.

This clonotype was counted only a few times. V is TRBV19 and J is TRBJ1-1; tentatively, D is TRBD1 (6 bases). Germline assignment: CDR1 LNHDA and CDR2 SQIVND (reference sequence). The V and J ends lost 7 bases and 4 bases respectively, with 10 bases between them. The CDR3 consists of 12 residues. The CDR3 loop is CASNRGATEAFF. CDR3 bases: TGTGCCAGTAATCGGGGGGCCACTGAAGCTTTCTTT.

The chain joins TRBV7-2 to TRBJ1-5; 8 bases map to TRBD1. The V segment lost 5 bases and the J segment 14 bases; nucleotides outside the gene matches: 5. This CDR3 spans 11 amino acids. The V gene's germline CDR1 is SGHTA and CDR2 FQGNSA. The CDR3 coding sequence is TGTGCCAGCAGCGCGGGGACAGGCGAGCATTTT. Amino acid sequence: CASSAGTGEHF.

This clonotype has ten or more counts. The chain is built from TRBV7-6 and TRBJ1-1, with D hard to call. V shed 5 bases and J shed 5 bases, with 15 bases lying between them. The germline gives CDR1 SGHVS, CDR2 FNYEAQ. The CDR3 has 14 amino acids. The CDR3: CASSHSNVGTEAFF. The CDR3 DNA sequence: TGTGCCAGCAGCCACAGCAATGTGGGGACTGAAGCTTTCTTT.

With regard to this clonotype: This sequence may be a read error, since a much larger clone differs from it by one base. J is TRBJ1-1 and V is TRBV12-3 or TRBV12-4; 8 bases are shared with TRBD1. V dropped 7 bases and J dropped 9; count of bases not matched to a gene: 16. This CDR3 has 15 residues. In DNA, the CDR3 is TGTGCCAGCACACGCTCAGGGGGCGGTTTTCGACAAGCTTTCTTT. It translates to CASTRSGGGFRQAFF.

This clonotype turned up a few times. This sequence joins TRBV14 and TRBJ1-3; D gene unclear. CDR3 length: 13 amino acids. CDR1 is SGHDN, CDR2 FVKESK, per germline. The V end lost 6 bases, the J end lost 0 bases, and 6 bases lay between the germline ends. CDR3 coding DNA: TGTGCCAGCAGAAAGCCCTCTGGAAACACCATATATTTT. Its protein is CASRKPSGNTIYF.

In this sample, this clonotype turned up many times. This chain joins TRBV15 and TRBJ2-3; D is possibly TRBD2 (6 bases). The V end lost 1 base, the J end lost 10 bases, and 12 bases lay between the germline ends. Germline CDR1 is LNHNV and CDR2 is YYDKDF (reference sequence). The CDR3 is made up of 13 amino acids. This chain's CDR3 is CATSRGRASAQYF. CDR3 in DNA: TGTGCCACCAGCAGAGGGAGGGCTTCGGCGCAGTATTTT.

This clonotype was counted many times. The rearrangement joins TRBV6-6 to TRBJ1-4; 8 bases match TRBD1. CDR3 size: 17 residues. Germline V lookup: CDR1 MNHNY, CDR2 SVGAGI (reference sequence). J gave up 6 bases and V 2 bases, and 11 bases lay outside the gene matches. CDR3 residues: CASSYLPGQGRDEKLFF. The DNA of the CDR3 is TGTGCCAGCAGTTACCTACCAGGACAGGGAAGGGATGAAAAACTGTTTTTT.